This T cell receptor (beta chain) was recorded in a study of blood T cell repertoires in COVID-19. This CDR3 is built from 18 residues. V shed 5 bases and J 8 bases; nucleotides not matched to a gene: 18. Germline CDR1 reads SGHVS; CDR2 reads FNYEAQ. Per the original methods: For nucleated cells, counts were estimated from reference gene primer amplification. Using immunoSEQ multiplex PCR, the repertoire was profiled, and TCRdb retains in-frame clones only, with some absent. V and J calls and clone size are as listed in that table; D and trimming were resolved from the DNA. The sample lists about 480,000 clones; around 89% were seen once.

The specimen was peripheral blood. The clonotype comes from a woman in her thirties with acute or convalescent COVID-19. The chain uses TRBV7-6 and TRBJ2-2, with 9 bases lining up with TRBD2. The CDR3 nucleotides are TGTGCCAGCAGCGCCGGGCAACGGACTAGCGAAAGACGGGGGGAGCTGTTTTTT. Translated, it gives CASSAGQRTSERRGELFF.